This entry is about one T cell receptor (beta chain). Its target is unknown. This table comes from immunoSEQ multiplex PCR, and its TCRdb copy is limited to in-frame clones, with some not included. The sample includes some 1 million clones, 75% of them seen just once. The source of the sample is a study of shared clonotypes between healthy human individuals. Germline-derived CDR1 and CDR2 are LNHDA and SQIVND (reference sequence). V was trimmed by 7 bases and J by 0 bases, leaving 9 bases between them. The CDR3 loop spans 13 amino acids. Study-level findings and limits: Across four donors, naive CD4 shared around 5.3%, naive CD8 more than 3%, memory CD4 about 2.5%, memory CD8 about 0.4%. Clonotype sharing across donors was expected to vary with sequencing depth. As a rule, naive subsets had a larger estimated richness than memory subsets.

What was sequenced was memory CD4+ T cells sorted from blood. The sample's subset: CD45RA-negative fraction. This clonotype was obtained from a man younger than 30 in good health. The chain joins TRBV19 to TRBJ1-1; D gene ambiguous. Written as DNA, the CDR3 is TGTGCCAGTATGCGAGTCATGAACACTGAAGCTTTCTTT. This codes for CASMRVMNTEAFF.